These 20 T cell receptor beta chains were sequenced from one sample in a study of CD8 T cells in ankylosing spondylitis. Broader study findings: Seemingly distinctive of ankylosing spondylitis blood was a TCR beta motif formed by eight highly homologous variants.

These TCRs are of unknown antigen specificity. TCRdb itself ran the 5' RACE reads through MiXCR, one entry per CDR3 protein. Here the sample spans 650,000 to 800,000 distinct CDR3 sequences, over 15% being singletons. Specimen: blood, either unsorted or a sorted T cell fraction (not recorded which). The receptor source for this set is a male donor with ankylosing spondylitis.

The rearrangement uses TRBV7-2 and TRBJ2-4; 7 bases align to TRBD2. The CDR3 has 15 amino acids. Germline lookup yields CDR1 SGHTA and CDR2 FQGNSA. J lost 8 bases, V lost 3 bases, and 10 bases had no gene match. This CDR3 reads CASSFRLAERDIQYF. The DNA of the CDR3 is TGTGCCAGCAGCTTCCGGCTAGCGGAGAGGGACATTCAGTACTTC. The full variable domain, its missing parts supplied by reference TRBV7-2 and TRBJ2-4, is GAGVSQSPSNKVTEKGKDVELRCDPISGHTALYWYRQSLGQGLEFLIYFQGNSAPDKSGLPSDRFSAERTGGSVSTLTIQRTQQEDSAVYLCASSFRLAERDIQYFGAGTRLSVL.

CDR3 sequence (DNA): TGTGCCACCAGGAGGGGGGACAGGGGACTCGGTGAGCAGTTCTTC. Its translation is CATRRGDRGLGEQFF. This chain joins TRBV15 and TRBJ2-1; 10 bases align to TRBD1. The CDR3 loop spans 15 amino acids. Losses at the gene ends were 6 bases for V and 9 bases for J; bases not matched to a gene: 11. CDR1 and CDR2 (germline): LNHNV, YYDKDF (reference sequence).

This clonotype has only one observation. CDR3 amino acids: CASSSNLSYEQYF. DNA for the CDR3: TGTGCCAGCAGTTCCAACCTGAGCTACGAGCAGTACTTC. The J gene is TRBJ2-7, the V gene TRBV28; D not certain. The germline CDR1 and CDR2 sequences are MDHEN and SYDVKM. V was trimmed by 4 bases and J by 3 bases, leaving 10 bases between them. CDR3 length: 13 amino acids.

The V call is TRBV12-3 or TRBV12-4, the J call TRBJ2-7, with a weak D call TRBD1 (5 bases). This CDR3 comprises 13 residues. Trimming removed 3 bases from V and 3 bases from J, with 9 bases in between. The chain's CDR3 is CASSFLTVYEQYF. The CDR3, as DNA: TGTGCCAGCAGTTTTCTGACAGTCTACGAGCAGTACTTC.

The V and J genes are TRBV29-1 and TRBJ2-7, with unresolved D. Germline CDR1 SQVTM, CDR2 ANQGSEA. Trimming took 1 base from V and 2 from J, leaving 6 bases between them. This CDR3 region has 12 residues. The CDR3 region has the DNA TGCAGCGTTGAAGTCGGTACCTACGAGCAGTACTTC. Its translation: CSVEVGTYEQYF.

In this sample, this clonotype turned up a few times. This chain joins TRBV29-1 and TRBJ2-2; no clear D gene. CDR3 length equals 10 residues. Looked up from germline, CDR1 is SQVTM and CDR2 is ANQGSEA. V shed 5 bases and J shed 7 bases, with 5 bases lying between them. The CDR3 DNA reads TGCAGCGTTTATAACGGGGAGCTGTTTTTT. Translating it yields CSVYNGELFF.

This clonotype was observed a few times. The chain carries TRBV7-9 and TRBJ2-2, with D possibly being TRBD1 (6 bases). Germline CDR1 is SEHNR and CDR2 is FQNEAQ (reference sequence). V was shortened by 5 bases and J by 3 bases, with 13 bases between the two germline ends. The CDR3 contains 15 residues. CDR3: CASSPRTDHTGELFF. Here the CDR3 DNA reads TGTGCCAGCAGCCCCCGGACAGATCACACCGGGGAGCTGTTTTTT. Variable domain in full (rest from reference TRBV7-9 and TRBJ2-2): DTGVSQNPRHKITKRGQNVTFRCDPISEHNRLYWYRQTLGQGPEFLTYFQNEAQLEKSRLLSDRFSAERPKGSFSTLEIQRTEQGDSAMYLCASSPRTDHTGELFFGEGSRLTVL.

This clonotype occurred many times. The chain has TRBV7-2 and TRBJ1-1; no reliable D call. The CDR3 has 13 amino acids. Germline CDR1 is SGHTA and CDR2 is FQGNSA. Trimming removed 2 bases at V and 1 base at J, with 5 bases between. CDR3 residues: CASSLNRNTEAFF. The CDR3 bases are TGTGCCAGCAGCTTAAACAGGAACACTGAAGCTTTCTTT. Full variable domain (rest looked up from reference TRBV7-2 and TRBJ1-1): GAGVSQSPSNKVTEKGKDVELRCDPISGHTALYWYRQSLGQGLEFLIYFQGNSAPDKSGLPSDRFSAERTGGSVSTLTIQRTQQEDSAVYLCASSLNRNTEAFFGQGTRLTVV.

This clonotype was seen ten or more times. The genes are TRBV7-9 and TRBJ2-7, with D tentatively TRBD2 (6 bases). Trimming took off 1 base at V and 3 bases at J, with 7 bases between the two ends. This CDR3 is built from 13 residues. Germline V gene data show CDR1 as SEHNR and CDR2 as FQNEAQ (reference sequence). The CDR3, as DNA: TGTGCCAGCAGCTTAGGGGGGGACTACGAGCAGTACTTC. Its translation: CASSLGGDYEQYF. Full variable domain (outside the CDR3, taken from reference TRBV7-9 and TRBJ2-7): DTGVSQNPRHKITKRGQNVTFRCDPISEHNRLYWYRQTLGQGPEFLTYFQNEAQLEKSRLLSDRFSAERPKGSFSTLEIQRTEQGDSAMYLCASSLGGDYEQYFGPGTRLTVT.

This chain joins TRBV7-3 and TRBJ2-1; 7 bases are a match to TRBD1. V dropped 5 bases and J dropped 6; count of bases not matched to a gene: 4. Germline assignment: CDR1 SGHTA and CDR2 FQGTGA. This CDR3 region has 13 residues. CDR3 loop: CASSPRTGNEQFF. Written as DNA, the CDR3 is TGTGCCAGCAGCCCACGGACAGGCAATGAGCAGTTCTTC.

This clonotype was seen a few times. The CDR3 end shows no conserved phenylalanine or tryptophan, and so a read error is likely. The limits of the CDR3 on the DNA are not certain, so only TCRdb's listed CDR3 is given. V gene TRBV5-5 combines with J gene TRBJ1-1. The CDR3 is 11 residues long, ends included. Germline loops: CDR1 SGHKS, CDR2 YYEKEE (reference sequence). CDR3 protein: CASSHRRGRIL.

This chain joins TRBV4-1 and TRBJ2-2; D is perhaps TRBD2 (5 bases). CDR1 and CDR2 from the germline V gene are MGHRA and YSYEKL. Trimming took off 4 bases at V and 1 base at J, with 16 bases between the two ends. CDR3 length: 17 residues. In DNA, the CDR3 is TGCGCCAGCAGCCCCACCAGAGGAGCGGAGAACACCGGGGAGCTGTTTTTT. It specifies CASSPTRGAENTGELFF.

The gene calls are TRBV11-2 and TRBJ1-6; 8 positions match TRBD1. The CDR3 spans 18 residues. V gave up 5 bases and J gave up 6 bases; unmatched junction bases: 15. Germline V gene data show CDR1 as SGHAT and CDR2 as FQNNGV. The CDR3 spells CASSRTGTGGNSNSPLHF. The CDR3 bases are TGTGCCAGCAGCCGGACAGGGACGGGTGGAAACTCTAATTCACCCCTCCACTTT.

This clonotype showed up just once. The chain joins TRBV4-1 to TRBJ2-1; a possible D gene is TRBD2 (5 bases). Deletions cut 3 bases from V and 10 bases from J, with 13 bases between. CDR1 MGHRA and CDR2 YSYEKL come from the germline V gene. The CDR3 length is 13 residues. CDR3 sequence: CASSQNSRGEQFF. CDR3 sequence (DNA): TGCGCCAGCAGCCAGAATAGCCGGGGAGAGCAGTTCTTC.

This clonotype has more than one count but fewer than ten. The chain carries TRBV7-9 and TRBJ1-1, with TRBD1 matching 9 bases. The germline gives CDR1 SEHNR, CDR2 FQNEAQ (reference sequence). The length of the CDR3 is 14 residues. V shed 5 bases and J 4 bases; nucleotides not matched to a gene: 5. The CDR3 region is CASSRTTGGTEAFF. In DNA form, the CDR3 reads TGTGCCAGCAGCCGAACGACAGGGGGCACTGAAGCTTTCTTT.

The V gene is TRBV3-1, the J gene TRBJ2-6, with TRBD2 identical over 8 bases. CDR1 and CDR2 (germline): LGHDT, YNNKEL (reference sequence). The CDR3 contains 22 residues. The ends lost 4 bases at V and 4 bases at J; junction bases unmatched: 24. The CDR3 loop reads CASSLDTRGGVAGSSGANVLTF. The DNA of the CDR3 is TGTGCCAGCAGCCTCGATACCCGGGGGGGGGTAGCGGGATCTTCCGGGGCCAACGTCCTGACTTTC.

The chain employs TRBV4-1 and TRBJ1-2; 8 bases are a match to TRBD1. Germline loops: CDR1 MGHRA, CDR2 YSYEKL. Trimming cost V 4 bases and J 5 bases; bases outside gene matches: 9. This CDR3 has 15 amino acids. The CDR3 loop is CASSPHPQGAYGYTF. CDR3 coding DNA: TGCGCCAGCAGCCCGCACCCCCAGGGGGCGTATGGCTACACCTTC.

The rearrangement joins TRBV30 to TRBJ1-1; the D is unclear. This CDR3 contains 12 residues. Trimming took off 1 base at V and 3 bases at J, with 6 bases between the two ends. Per the germline V gene, CDR1 is GTSNPN and CDR2 is SVGIG (reference sequence). CDR3 protein: CAWSETYTEAFF. The CDR3 DNA is TGTGCCTGGAGTGAGACATACACTGAAGCTTTCTTT.

This clonotype turned up a few times. The CDR3 sequence: CASTTSSVGYYGYTF. Written as DNA, the CDR3 is TGTGCCAGCACCACCTCCTCGGTCGGCTACTATGGCTACACCTTC. The rearrangement joins TRBV6-1 to TRBJ1-2; no clear D. This CDR3 has 15 residues. Germline CDR1 and CDR2: MNHNS and SASEGT. The V gene lost 7 bases and the J gene lost 3 bases, with 18 bases spanning the gap.

This clonotype has just a few counts. The chain couples TRBV5-5 to TRBJ2-5, with 12 positions matching TRBD1. Germline loops: CDR1 SGHKS, CDR2 YYEKEE (reference sequence). The CDR3 has 16 amino acids. With V trimmed by 1 base and J by 5 bases, 6 bases remained unmatched. The CDR3 region has the DNA TGTGCCAGCAGCTTGTCGGGACAGGGGGCTAGGGAGACCCAGTACTTC. This gives the protein CASSLSGQGARETQYF.